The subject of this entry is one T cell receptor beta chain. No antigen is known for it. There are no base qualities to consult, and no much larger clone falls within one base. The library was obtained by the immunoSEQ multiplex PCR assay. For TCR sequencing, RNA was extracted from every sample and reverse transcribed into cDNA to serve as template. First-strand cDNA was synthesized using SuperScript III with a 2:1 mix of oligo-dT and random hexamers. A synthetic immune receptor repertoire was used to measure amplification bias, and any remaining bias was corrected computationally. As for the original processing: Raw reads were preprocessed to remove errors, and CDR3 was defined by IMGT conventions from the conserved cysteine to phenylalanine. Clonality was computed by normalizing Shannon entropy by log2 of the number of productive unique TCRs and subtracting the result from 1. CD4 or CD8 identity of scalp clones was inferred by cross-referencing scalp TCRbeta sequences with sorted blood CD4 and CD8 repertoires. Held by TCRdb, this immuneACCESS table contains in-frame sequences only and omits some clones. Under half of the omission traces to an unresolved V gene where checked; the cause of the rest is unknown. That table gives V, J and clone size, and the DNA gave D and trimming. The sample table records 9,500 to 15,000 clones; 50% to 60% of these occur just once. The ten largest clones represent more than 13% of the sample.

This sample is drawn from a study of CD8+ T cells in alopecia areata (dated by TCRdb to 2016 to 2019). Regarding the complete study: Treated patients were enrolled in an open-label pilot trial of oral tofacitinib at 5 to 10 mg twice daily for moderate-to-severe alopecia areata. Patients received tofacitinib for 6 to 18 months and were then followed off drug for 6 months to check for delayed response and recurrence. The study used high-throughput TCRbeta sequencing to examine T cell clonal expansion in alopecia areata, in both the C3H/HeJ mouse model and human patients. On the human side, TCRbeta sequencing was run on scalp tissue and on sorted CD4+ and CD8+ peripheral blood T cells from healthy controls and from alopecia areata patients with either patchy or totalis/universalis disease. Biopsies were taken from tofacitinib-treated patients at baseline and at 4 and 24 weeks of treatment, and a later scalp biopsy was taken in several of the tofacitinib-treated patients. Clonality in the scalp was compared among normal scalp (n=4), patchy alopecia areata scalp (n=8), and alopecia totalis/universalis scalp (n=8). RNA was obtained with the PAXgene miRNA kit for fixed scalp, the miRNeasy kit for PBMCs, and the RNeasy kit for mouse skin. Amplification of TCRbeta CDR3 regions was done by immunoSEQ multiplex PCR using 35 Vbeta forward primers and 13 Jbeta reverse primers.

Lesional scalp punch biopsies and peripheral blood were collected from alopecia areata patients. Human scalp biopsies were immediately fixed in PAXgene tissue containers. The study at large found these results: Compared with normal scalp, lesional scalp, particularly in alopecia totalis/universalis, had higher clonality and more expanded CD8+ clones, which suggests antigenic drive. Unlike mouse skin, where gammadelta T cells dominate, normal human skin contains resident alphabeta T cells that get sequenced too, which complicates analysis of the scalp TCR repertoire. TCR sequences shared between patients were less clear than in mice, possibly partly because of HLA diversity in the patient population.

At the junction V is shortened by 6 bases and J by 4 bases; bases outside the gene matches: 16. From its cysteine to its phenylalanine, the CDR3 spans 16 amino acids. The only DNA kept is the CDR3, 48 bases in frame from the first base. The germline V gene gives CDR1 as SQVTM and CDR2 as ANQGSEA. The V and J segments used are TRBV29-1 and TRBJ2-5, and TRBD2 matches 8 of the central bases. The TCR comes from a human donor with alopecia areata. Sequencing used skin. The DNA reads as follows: TGCAGCGTCATTCCGGGACTAGGAAATTTTGGAGAGACCCAGTACTTC. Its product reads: CSVIPGLGNFGETQYF.